One and the same sample provided the 15 T cell receptor beta chains below, sequenced in a study of T cell responses to AZD1222 COVID-19 vaccine. The protocol was immunoSEQ multiplex PCR, while the TCRdb copy is restricted to in-frame clones and leaves out a portion. The sample has some 100,000 clones, roughly nine tenths seen once. This specimen was peripheral blood, taken on day 0 of AZD1222 vaccination. Receptors originate from an adult in good health.

The chain carries TRBV5-1 and TRBJ2-1; TRBD2 aligns across 7 bases. Germline V lookup: CDR1 SGHRS, CDR2 YFSETQ. V lost 0 bases to trimming and J lost 7 bases; unmatched junction nucleotides: 4. The CDR3 is 14 amino acids. CDR3 region: CASSLGLAENEQFF. In DNA, the CDR3 is TGCGCCAGCAGCTTGGGCCTAGCGGAAAATGAGCAGTTCTTC.

The V gene is TRBV7-3, the J gene TRBJ2-1, with 9 nucleotides matching TRBD1. The CDR3 runs 17 residues. Germline CDR1 and CDR2: SGHTA and FQGTGA. J gave up 7 bases and V 2 bases, and 12 bases lay outside the gene matches. The CDR3 DNA sequence: TGTGCCAGCAGCTTAGGTGTACGGGACAGGGAGGCGAATGAGCAGTTCTTC. Amino acids: CASSLGVRDREANEQFF.

The gene calls are TRBV15 and TRBJ1-2; the D is unclear. CDR1 is LNHNV and CDR2 is YYDKDF in the germline V gene (reference sequence). V was trimmed by 2 bases and J by 8 bases, leaving 15 bases between them. The CDR3 sequence is 14 residues long. CDR3 sequence: CATSRLDAWVGYTF. The DNA of the CDR3 is TGTGCCACCAGCAGATTGGACGCCTGGGTCGGCTACACCTTC. Full variable domain (remainder filled in from reference TRBV15 and TRBJ1-2): DAMVIQNPRYQVTQFGKPVTLSCSQTLNHNVMYWYQQKSSQAPKLLFHYYDKDFNNEADTPDNFQSRRPNTSFCFLDIRSPGLGDTAMYLCATSRLDAWVGYTFGSGTRLTVV.

The rearrangement joins TRBV6-5 to TRBJ2-7; 10 bases are shared with TRBD2. This CDR3 has 15 amino acids. The germline gives CDR1 MNHEY, CDR2 SVGAGI. Trimming cost V 3 bases and J 4 bases; bases outside gene matches: 6. The CDR3 DNA follows: TGTGCCAGCAGTTATGAGCGGGAGGGCCGGTACGAGCAGTACTTC. Its translation is CASSYEREGRYEQYF.

The CDR3 sequence is CASSPQLTGANEQYF. The CDR3 DNA reads as TGTGCCAGCAGCCCCCAGTTGACGGGAGCCAACGAGCAGTACTTC. The genes are TRBV9 and TRBJ2-7; D possibly corresponds to TRBD2 (6 bases). This CDR3 has 15 residues. The ends were cut back, 4 bases at V and 5 bases at J, with 19 bases in the middle. The germline CDR1 and CDR2 sequences are SGDLS and YYNGEE. The complete variable domain, with remaining parts taken from reference TRBV9 and TRBJ2-7, reads DSGVTQTPKHLITATGQRVTLRCSPRSGDLSVYWYQQSLDQGLQFLIQYYNGEERAKGNILERFSAQQFPDLHSELNLSSLELGDSALYFCASSPQLTGANEQYFGPGTRLTVT.

The V and J genes are TRBV11-2 and TRBJ1-2, with TRBD1 matching 8 bases. CDR3 length: 15 amino acids. Germline V CDR1 and CDR2: SGHAT, FQNNGV. V dropped 3 bases and J dropped 4; count of bases not matched to a gene: 7. CDR3 sequence reads: CASSLTGTGIYGYTF. The DNA for the CDR3 is TGTGCCAGCAGCTTGACCGGGACAGGCATCTATGGCTACACCTTC.

This sequence joins TRBV11-2 and TRBJ2-7, with D perhaps TRBD1 (5 bases). CDR3 length equals 17 residues. The germline V gene encodes CDR1 SGHAT and CDR2 FQNNGV. V was clipped by 4 bases and J by 2 bases, with 21 bases between them. CDR3 in amino acids: CASSSPWAGHLTYEQYF. The CDR3 DNA reads TGTGCCAGCAGCTCGCCGTGGGCCGGACACCTGACCTACGAGCAGTACTTC. Looking up the rest from reference TRBV11-2 and TRBJ2-7 gives the full variable domain: EAGVAQSPRYKIIEKRQSVAFWCNPISGHATLYWYQQILGQGPKLLIQFQNNGVVDDSQLPKDRFSAERLKGVDSTLKIQPAKLEDSAVYLCASSSPWAGHLTYEQYFGPGTRLTVT.

The chain uses TRBV5-1 and TRBJ1-2, with no clear D. This CDR3 spans 14 amino acids. V dropped 0 bases and J dropped 1 base, with 7 bases sitting between them. Per germline, CDR1 SGHRS and CDR2 YFSETQ. The CDR3: CASSLVSSNYGYTF. CDR3 bases: TGCGCCAGCAGCTTGGTTAGCAGTAACTATGGCTACACCTTC.

This chain connects TRBV11-2 to TRBJ1-6; maybe TRBD1 (5 bases). Trimming shortened V by 2 bases and J by 3 bases, and 8 bases separated the two germline ends. Germline lookup yields CDR1 SGHAT and CDR2 FQNNGV. This CDR3 comprises 15 residues. The CDR3 DNA is TGTGCCAGCAGCTTAAATACAGGCTATAATTCACCCCTCCACTTT. This gives the protein CASSLNTGYNSPLHF.

The V call is TRBV20-1, the J call TRBJ1-2, with a tentative D call TRBD1 (6 bases). The CDR3 extends over 14 amino acids. Germline V CDR1 and CDR2: DFQATT, SNEGSKA (reference sequence). The V and J ends lost 5 bases and 3 bases respectively, with 16 bases between them. The CDR3: CSARASGTYYGYTF. In DNA, the CDR3 is TGCAGTGCTCGTGCGTCCGGGACATACTATGGCTACACCTTC.

CDR3: CASSESVSNQPQHF. The CDR3 DNA follows: TGCGCCAGCAGTGAGTCGGTCAGCAATCAGCCCCAGCATTTT. The rearrangement uses TRBV10-2 and TRBJ1-5, with unresolved D. Trimming stripped 0 bases from V and 1 base from J, with 4 bases between. There are 14 residues in the CDR3. From germline, CDR1 is WSHSY and CDR2 SAAADI.

The genes are TRBV3-1 (or the pseudogene TRBV3-2) and TRBJ1-6; the D gene is possibly TRBD1 (6 bases). CDR3 length: 14 amino acids. V lost 5 bases, J lost 9 bases, and 14 bases lay in between. Germline loops: CDR1 LGHDT, CDR2 YNNKEL (reference sequence). The CDR3: CASSNRVDSSPLHF. CDR3 nucleotide sequence: TGTGCCAGCAGCAACAGGGTTGATAGTTCACCCCTCCACTTT.

This clone has more than one count but fewer than ten. The V and J genes are TRBV9 and TRBJ2-7; 8 bases map to TRBD2. This CDR3 contains 14 residues. Germline V CDR1 and CDR2: SGDLS, YYNGEE. Trimming took 4 bases from V and 0 from J; bases not matched to a gene: 3. CDR3 nucleotides: TGTGCCAGCAGCTCCGGGACTAGCTCCTACGAGCAGTACTTC. The encoded protein is CASSSGTSSYEQYF.

The chain carries TRBV5-6 and TRBJ2-2; D is unresolved. There are 13 residues in the CDR3. V lost 8 bases and J 1 base, leaving 9 bases between the germline ends. The germline V gene encodes CDR1 SGHDT and CDR2 YYEEEE. In nucleotides, the CDR3 is TGTGCCAGTTCGTGCCAGAACACCGGGGAGCTGTTTTTT. Encoded protein: CASSCQNTGELFF.

This chain connects TRBV7-2 to TRBJ1-5, with D possibly TRBD1 on 6 matching bases. CDR1 is SGHTA and CDR2 is FQGNSA in the germline V gene. Trimming took off 4 bases at V and 5 bases at J, with 15 bases between the two ends. CDR3 length: 15 amino acids. The CDR3 region has the DNA TGTGCCAGCAGCTACTTGACAGGACATCATCAGCCCCAGCATTTT. It specifies CASSYLTGHHQPQHF.